This TCR beta chain was sequenced for a study of T cells in Graves' hyperthyroidism and ophthalmopathy. This clonotype appeared many times. The antigen remains undetermined. Study-level findings and limits: In the analysis, a 13 V-J model separated ophthalmopathy from stable hyperthyroidism. Onset of ophthalmopathy came a median about 6.5 months after the model predicted it.

The CDR3 regions of TCR beta were amplified from RNA transcripts. Researchers ran a first-round RT-PCR on the TCR CDR3 using the HTBI primer set. TCRdb fed the multiplex PCR reads into MiXCR, producing one record per CDR3 protein. The sample lists around 450,000 distinct CDR3 sequences, about 15% occurring once. The CDR3 contains 17 residues. The V end was cut by 0 bases, the J end by 3 bases, with 16 bases between. CDR1 is KGHSH and CDR2 is LQKENI in the germline V gene. Newly diagnosed patients aged 18 to 65 had hyperthyroidism of under 2 months' duration. Sequenced: blood. The source of this sequence is a woman aged 18-30 years with Graves' hyperthyroidism. The chain is built from TRBV18 and TRBJ2-3; no clear D gene. CDR3 residues: CASSPPWRPKRTDTQYF. The CDR3 DNA follows: TGTGCCAGCTCACCACCGTGGCGACCGAAGAGGACAGATACGCAGTATTTT.